This TCR beta chain comes out of a study of blood T cell repertoires in COVID-19. About the research overall: Specimens from acute and convalescent COVID-19 originated in the United States, Italy and Spain. PBMCs, B-cell-depleted T cells, or T cells were the source of the cDNA or gDNA that made up the material.

Clinical histories supplied by participants themselves formed the basis of cohort assignment. Under the authors' procedure: Cell counts per sample came from amplifying reference gene primers. The data were produced by immunoSEQ multiplex PCR, yet TCRdb's version contains in-frame clones alone and is incomplete. The DNA gave D and trimming, while V, J and clone size come from that table. The data show 150,000 to 200,000 clones, about 80% seen once. The source of this sequence is a woman aged 55-70 years with acute COVID-19. Sequenced sample: PBMCs or T cells enriched from blood (not recorded which).

CDR3 in DNA: TGTGCCAGCAAGGAAGCGGATGAAAAACTGTTTTTT. Amino acids: CASKEADEKLFF. The rearrangement joins TRBV7-2 to TRBJ1-4; D is undetermined. Trimming took off 7 bases at V and 6 bases at J, with 9 bases between the two ends. CDR3 length equals 12 residues. Germline V CDR1 and CDR2: SGHTA, FQGNSA.